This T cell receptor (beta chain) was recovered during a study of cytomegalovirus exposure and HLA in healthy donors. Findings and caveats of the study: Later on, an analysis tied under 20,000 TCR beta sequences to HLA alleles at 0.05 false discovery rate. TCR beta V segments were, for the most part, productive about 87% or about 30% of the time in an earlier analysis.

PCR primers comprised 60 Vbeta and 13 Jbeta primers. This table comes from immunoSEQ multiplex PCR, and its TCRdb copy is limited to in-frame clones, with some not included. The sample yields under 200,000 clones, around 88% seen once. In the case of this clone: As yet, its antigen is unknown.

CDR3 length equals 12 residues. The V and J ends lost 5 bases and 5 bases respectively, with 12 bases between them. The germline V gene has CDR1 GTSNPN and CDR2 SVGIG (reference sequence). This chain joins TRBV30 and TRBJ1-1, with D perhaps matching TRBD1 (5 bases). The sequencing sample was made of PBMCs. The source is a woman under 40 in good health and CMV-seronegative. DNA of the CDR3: TGTGCCTGGGGACCCCAGGGAACTGAAGCTTTCTTT. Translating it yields CAWGPQGTEAFF.